These T cell receptor beta chains were read from a single sample in a study of early T cells in non-severe SARS-CoV-2 infection. TCRdb re-called the 5' RACE reads with MiXCR, one entry per CDR3 protein. Of 56,000 or so distinct CDR3 sequences listed, less than 15% are singletons. The material was whole blood, obtained at baseline. All receptors derive from an adult who was a healthcare worker with PCR-confirmed SARS-CoV-2 infection or an uninfected control (not recorded which). Each CDR3 is given with its conserved first and last residue. A D gene is named only where the DNA matches it firmly. Size is omitted from some rows. Given values are once, few, many or a class for expanded clones.

TRBV6-5	TRBJ2-4	-	-	16	TGTGCCAGCAGCTCCCAACAGGGAGGGGGATTGAACATTCAGTACTTC	CASSSQQGGGLNIQYF
TRBV2	TRBJ2-2	many	-	13	TGTGCCAGCAAAATCTCCAACACCGGGGAGCTGTTTTTT	CASKISNTGELFF
TRBV7-9	TRBJ2-7	-	-	12	TGTGCCAGCAGCTCGACGACTTACGAGCAGTACTTC	CASSSTTYEQYF
TRBV29-1	TRBJ2-1	few	TRBD2	14	TGCAGCGCAACCGGGGGGTACACGTACAATGAGCAGTTCTTC	CSATGGYTYNEQFF
TRBV20-1	TRBJ2-5	many	TRBD1	13	TGCAGTGCTAGTGGACAGGATCAAGAGACCCAGTACTTC	CSASGQDQETQYF
TRBV18	TRBJ2-4	few	-	15	TGTGCCAGCTCACCATTGAACATCCCGGGAAGCATTCAGTACTTC	CASSPLNIPGSIQYF
TRBV14	TRBJ1-1	few	-	13	TGTGCCAGCAGCCGAAGGGAAATAGGGGAGGCTTTCTTT	CASSRREIGEAFF
TRBV29-1	TRBJ2-1	many	-	15	TGCAGCGTTGAAGACAGGGGTCGCCTCTACAATGAGCAGTTCTTC	CSVEDRGRLYNEQFF
TRBV7-9	TRBJ1-4	-	-	14	TGTGCCAGCAGCTCATGGGATAATAATGAAAAACTGTTTTTT	CASSSWDNNEKLFF
TRBV18	TRBJ1-1	-	-	16	TGTGCCAGCTCCCCACCCGGACGGGGGGCGAAGCCTGAAGCTTTCTTT	CASSPPGRGAKPEAFF
TRBV29-1	TRBJ2-3	few	-	13	TGCAGCGGTAGGGGGGGCCGAACAGATACGCAGTATTTT	CSGRGGRTDTQYF
TRBV2	TRBJ2-1	many	TRBD2	14	TGTGCCAGCAGTGGACTAGCGGCCTACAATGAGCAGTTCTTC	CASSGLAAYNEQFF
TRBV7-6	TRBJ2-1	-	TRBD2	15	TGTGCCAGCAGCTTATTGGGACTAGCGGATAATGAGCAGTTCTTC	CASSLLGLADNEQFF
TRBV7-8	TRBJ1-5	-	-	12	TGTGCCAGCAACAGCGATAATCAGCCCCAGCATTTT	CASNSDNQPQHF
TRBV29-1	TRBJ2-1	-	TRBD2	11	TGCAGCGACCGGGGGGGGCTGGAGCAGTTCTTC	CSDRGGLEQFF
TRBV20-1	TRBJ2-5	few	TRBD1	12	TGCAGTGCTAGGACAGGGACCGAGACCCAGTACTTC	CSARTGTETQYF
TRBV12-3/TRBV12-4	TRBJ2-7	few	TRBD2	19	TGTGCCAGCAGCTCTACCCCGGGACTAGCTACTAAAAAACCCTACGAGCAGTACTTC	CASSSTPGLATKKPYEQYF
TRBV5-1	TRBJ2-7	few	-	14	TGCGCCAGCTCCTTAGAGTCCGGCTCCTACGAGCAGTACTTC	CASSLESGSYEQYF
TRBV5-1	TRBJ2-2	many	TRBD1	15	TGCGCCAGCAGGAGGGACAGGAGAGCCACCGGGGAGCTGTTTTTT	CASRRDRRATGELFF
TRBV5-1	TRBJ2-7	many	-	14	TGCGCCAGCAGCCTAGGACTATCCTCCTACGAGCAGTACTTC	CASSLGLSSYEQYF
TRBV5-6	TRBJ2-1	-	-	14	TGTGCCAGCAGCTCCAGTCTGAGCGGAAATGAGCAGTTCTTC	CASSSSLSGNEQFF
TRBV5-6	TRBJ2-3	-	TRBD1	14	TGTGCCAGCAGCCGACAGGGCTTAACAGATACGCAGTATTTT	CASSRQGLTDTQYF
TRBV6-5	TRBJ1-2	few	-	15	TGTGCCAGCAGTGCCAATCCGGTTGCGGGCTATGGCTACACCTTC	CASSANPVAGYGYTF
TRBV2	TRBJ1-5	few	-	14	TGTGCCAGCACCGCAACGGACAGCAATCAGCCCCAGCATTTT	CASTATDSNQPQHF
TRBV30	TRBJ1-2	few	TRBD1	14	TGTGCCTGGAGTATCTCCCGGACAGGAGGTGGCTACACCTTC	CAWSISRTGGGYTF
TRBV10-3	TRBJ2-3	-	TRBD2	15	TGTGCCATCAGTGACAGCGGGGGTGCCACAGATACGCAGTATTTT	CAISDSGGATDTQYF
TRBV5-5	TRBJ2-1	-	-	13	TGTGCCAGCAGCCCCGGCATGTACAATGAGCAGTTCTTC	CASSPGMYNEQFF
TRBV20-1	TRBJ2-7	many	TRBD2	15	TGCAGTGCTATAGGGACTAGCGGGAGATCGTACGAGCAGTACTTC	CSAIGTSGRSYEQYF
TRBV28	TRBJ1-2	-	-	12	TGTGCCAGCAGTTCTCAGGTCTATGGCTACACCTTC	CASSSQVYGYTF
TRBV5-4	TRBJ2-1	few	-	18	TGTGCCAGCAGCTTGGAGTCTGGGCTAGCGTCCTCCTACAATGAGCAGTTCTTC	CASSLESGLASSYNEQFF
TRBV6-5	TRBJ2-7	few	-	14	TGTGCCAGCAGTAATCGACCGACAGTCTACGAGCAGTACTTC	CASSNRPTVYEQYF
TRBV23-1	TRBJ2-6	few	-	15	TGCGCCAGCAGTCAATCTGGGGTAGGGGCCAACGTCCTGACTTTC	CASSQSGVGANVLTF
TRBV7-6	TRBJ2-2	many	TRBD1	15	TGTGCCAGCAGCCCGGGACAGGGGAACACCGGGGAGCTGTTTTTT	CASSPGQGNTGELFF
TRBV6-2/TRBV6-3	TRBJ2-5	-	-	13	TGTGCCAGCAGTTTCCCTCTAAAAGAGACCCAGTACTTC	CASSFPLKETQYF
TRBV20-1	TRBJ2-1	-	-	14	TGCAGTGCGATGGGTAACACCTATAACGATGAGCAGTTCTTC	CSAMGNTYNDEQFF
TRBV7-8	TRBJ2-6	many	-	17	TGTGCCAGCAGCTTAGGGCAGGCCCAGTCTGGGGCCAACGTCCTGACTTTC	CASSLGQAQSGANVLTF
TRBV12-3/TRBV12-4	TRBJ2-2	few	-	14	TGTGCCAGCAGGAATCCGGGAGTCACCGGGGAGCTGTTTTTT	CASRNPGVTGELFF
TRBV6-2/TRBV6-3	TRBJ2-1	-	TRBD2	15	TGTGCCAGCAGTTACCCCACTAGCGGTCACAATGAGCAGTTCTTC	CASSYPTSGHNEQFF
TRBV11-2	TRBJ1-2	-	TRBD1	15	TGTGCCAGCAGCATCGCCCGGGACAGGGGTTGGGGCTACACCTTC	CASSIARDRGWGYTF
TRBV7-7	TRBJ2-5	-	-	13	TGTGCCAGCAGCCGGGACGGCCAAGAGACCCAGTACTTC	CASSRDGQETQYF
TRBV25-1	TRBJ2-2	many	TRBD2	14	TGTGCCAGCAGCCCCGGGGGGATCACCGGGGAGCTGTTTTTT	CASSPGGITGELFF
TRBV27	TRBJ2-1	-	TRBD2	15	TGTGCCAGCAGTCCTCCTAGCGGGGGGGACAATGAGCAGTTCTTC	CASSPPSGGDNEQFF
TRBV7-9	TRBJ2-4	few	-	16	TGTGCCAGCAGCTTAGACGGCAGCGTCGCCAAAAACATTCAGTACTTC	CASSLDGSVAKNIQYF
TRBV14	TRBJ2-7	-	-	15	TGTGCCAGCAGCCAAGATAGCCAGGGGAGCCACGAGCAGTACTTC	CASSQDSQGSHEQYF
TRBV3-1	TRBJ2-3	few	-	15	TGTGCCAGCAGCCAAGAGGCCGGGCGCGGTGATACGCAGTATTTT	CASSQEAGRGDTQYF